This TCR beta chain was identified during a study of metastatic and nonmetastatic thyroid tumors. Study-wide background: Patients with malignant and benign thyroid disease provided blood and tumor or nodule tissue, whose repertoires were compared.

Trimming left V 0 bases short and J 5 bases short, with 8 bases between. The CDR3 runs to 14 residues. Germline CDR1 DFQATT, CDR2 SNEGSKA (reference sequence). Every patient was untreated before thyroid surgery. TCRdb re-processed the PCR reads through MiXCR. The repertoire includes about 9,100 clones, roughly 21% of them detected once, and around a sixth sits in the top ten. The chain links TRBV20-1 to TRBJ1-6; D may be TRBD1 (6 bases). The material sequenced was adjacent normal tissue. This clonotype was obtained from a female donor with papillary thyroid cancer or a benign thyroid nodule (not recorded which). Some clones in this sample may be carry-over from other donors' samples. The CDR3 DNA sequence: TGCAGTGCTAGAGACAGGGGCAATAATTCACCCCTCCACTTT. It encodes CSARDRGNNSPLHF.